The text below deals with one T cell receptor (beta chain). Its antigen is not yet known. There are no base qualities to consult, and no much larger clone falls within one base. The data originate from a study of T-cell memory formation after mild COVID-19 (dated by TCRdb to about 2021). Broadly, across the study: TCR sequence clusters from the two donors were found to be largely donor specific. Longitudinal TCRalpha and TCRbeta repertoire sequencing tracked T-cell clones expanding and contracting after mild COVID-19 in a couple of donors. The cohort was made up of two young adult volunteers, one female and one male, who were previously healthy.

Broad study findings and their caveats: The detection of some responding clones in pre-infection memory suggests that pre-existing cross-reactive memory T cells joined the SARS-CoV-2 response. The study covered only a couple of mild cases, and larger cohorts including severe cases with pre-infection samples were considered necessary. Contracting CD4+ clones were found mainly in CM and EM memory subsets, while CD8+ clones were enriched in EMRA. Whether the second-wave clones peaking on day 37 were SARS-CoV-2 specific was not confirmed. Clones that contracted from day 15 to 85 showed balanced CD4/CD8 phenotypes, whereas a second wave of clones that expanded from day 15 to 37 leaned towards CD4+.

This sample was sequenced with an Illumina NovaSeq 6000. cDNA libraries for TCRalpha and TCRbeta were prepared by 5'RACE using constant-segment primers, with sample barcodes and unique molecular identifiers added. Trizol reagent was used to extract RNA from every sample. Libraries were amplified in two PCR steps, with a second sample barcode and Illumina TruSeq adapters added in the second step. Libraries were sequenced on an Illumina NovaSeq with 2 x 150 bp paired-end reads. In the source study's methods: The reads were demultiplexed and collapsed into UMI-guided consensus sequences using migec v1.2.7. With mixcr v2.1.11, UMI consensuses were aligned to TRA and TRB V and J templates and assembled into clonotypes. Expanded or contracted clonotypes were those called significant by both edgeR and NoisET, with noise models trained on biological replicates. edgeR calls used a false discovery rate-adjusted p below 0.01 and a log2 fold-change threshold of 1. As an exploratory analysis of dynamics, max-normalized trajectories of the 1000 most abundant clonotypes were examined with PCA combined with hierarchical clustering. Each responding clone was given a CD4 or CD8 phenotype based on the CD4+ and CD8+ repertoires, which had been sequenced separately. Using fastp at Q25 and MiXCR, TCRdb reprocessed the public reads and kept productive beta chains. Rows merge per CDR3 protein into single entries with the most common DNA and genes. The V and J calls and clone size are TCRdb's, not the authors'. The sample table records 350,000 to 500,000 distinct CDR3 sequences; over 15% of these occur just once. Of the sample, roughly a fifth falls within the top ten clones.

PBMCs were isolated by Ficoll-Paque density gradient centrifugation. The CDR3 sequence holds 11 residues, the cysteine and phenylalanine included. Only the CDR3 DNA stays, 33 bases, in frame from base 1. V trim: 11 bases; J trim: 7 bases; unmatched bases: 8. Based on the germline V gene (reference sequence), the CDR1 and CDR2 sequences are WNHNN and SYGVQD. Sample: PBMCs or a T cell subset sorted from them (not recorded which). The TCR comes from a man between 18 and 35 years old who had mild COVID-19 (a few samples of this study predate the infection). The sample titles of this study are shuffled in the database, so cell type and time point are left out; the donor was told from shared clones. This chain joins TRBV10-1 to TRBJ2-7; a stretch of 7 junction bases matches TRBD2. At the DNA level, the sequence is TGCGCCGCCCGGGAGGCGGGGGAGCAGTACTTC. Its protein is CAAREAGEQYF.